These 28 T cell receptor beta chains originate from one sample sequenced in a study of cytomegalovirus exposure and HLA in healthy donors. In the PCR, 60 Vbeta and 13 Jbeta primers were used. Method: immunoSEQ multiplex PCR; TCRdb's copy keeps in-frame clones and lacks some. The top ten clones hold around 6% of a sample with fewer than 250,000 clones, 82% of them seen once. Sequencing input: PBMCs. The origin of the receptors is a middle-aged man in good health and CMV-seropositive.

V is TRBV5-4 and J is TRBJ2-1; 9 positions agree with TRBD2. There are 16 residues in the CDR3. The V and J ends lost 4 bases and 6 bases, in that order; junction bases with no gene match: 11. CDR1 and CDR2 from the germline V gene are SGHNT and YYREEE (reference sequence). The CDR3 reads CASSPQGAGGLNEQFF. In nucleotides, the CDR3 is TGTGCCAGCAGCCCCCAGGGAGCGGGGGGTCTCAATGAGCAGTTCTTC.

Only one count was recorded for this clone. The CDR3: CASSASQDRSYEQYV. DNA of the CDR3: TGTGCCAGCAGCGCCTCCCAGGACAGGTCCTACGAGCAGTACGTC. This chain uses TRBV11-2 with TRBJ2-7, with 7 bases matching TRBD1. This CDR3 spans 15 amino acids. Germline trimming cut 5 bases from V and 1 base from J; bases unmatched to any gene: 8. CDR1 and CDR2 (germline): SGHAT, FQNNGV.

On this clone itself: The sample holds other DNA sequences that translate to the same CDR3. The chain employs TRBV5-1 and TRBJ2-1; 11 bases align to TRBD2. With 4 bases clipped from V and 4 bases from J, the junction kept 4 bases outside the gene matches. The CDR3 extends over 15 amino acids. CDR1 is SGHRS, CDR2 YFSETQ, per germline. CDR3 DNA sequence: TGCGCCAGCAGCCCCGGGACTAGCGGATACAATGAGCAGTTCTTC. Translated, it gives CASSPGTSGYNEQFF. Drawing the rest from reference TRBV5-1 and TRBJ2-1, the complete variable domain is KAGVTQTPRYLIKTRGQQVTLSCSPISGHRSVSWYQQTPGQGLQFLFEYFSETQRNKGNFPGRFSGRQFSNSRSEMNVSTLELGDSALYLCASSPGTSGYNEQFFGPGTRLTVL.

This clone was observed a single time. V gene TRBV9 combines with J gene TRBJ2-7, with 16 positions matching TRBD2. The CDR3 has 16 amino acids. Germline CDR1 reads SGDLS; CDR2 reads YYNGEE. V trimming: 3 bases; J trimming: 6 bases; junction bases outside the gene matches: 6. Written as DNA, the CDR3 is TGTGCCAGCAGCGCGGGACTAGCGGGAGGGCTCGGCGAGCAGTACTTC. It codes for CASSAGLAGGLGEQYF.

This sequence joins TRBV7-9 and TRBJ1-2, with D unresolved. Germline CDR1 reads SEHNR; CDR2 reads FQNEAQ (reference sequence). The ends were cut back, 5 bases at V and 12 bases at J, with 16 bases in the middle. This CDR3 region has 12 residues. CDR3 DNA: TGTGCCAGCAGCCCATGGCGGGGTACGGACACCTTC. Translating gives CASSPWRGTDTF.

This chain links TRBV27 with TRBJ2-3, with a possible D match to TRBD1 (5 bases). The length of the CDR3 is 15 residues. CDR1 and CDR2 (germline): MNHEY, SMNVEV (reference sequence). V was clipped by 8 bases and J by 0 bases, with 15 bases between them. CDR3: CASRTRVYSTDTQYF. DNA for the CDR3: TGTGCCAGCCGGACCAGGGTGTACAGCACAGATACGCAGTATTTT.

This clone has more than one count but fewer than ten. CDR3 residues: CASSEGGQGGETQYF. CDR3 in DNA: TGTGCCAGCAGTGAGGGGGGACAGGGAGGTGAGACCCAGTACTTC. V usage is TRBV6-1 and J usage is TRBJ2-5, with TRBD1 matching 9 bases. The CDR3 is 15 amino acids. Germline-derived CDR1 and CDR2 are MNHNS and SASEGT. V dropped 3 bases and J dropped 5; count of bases not matched to a gene: 7.

This CDR3 reads CASSLTGGASGYTF. The CDR3 DNA is TGTGCCAGCAGCTTAACAGGGGGCGCGAGTGGCTACACCTTC. V is TRBV7-6 and J is TRBJ1-2; 9 nucleotides line up with TRBD1. The germline CDR1 and CDR2 sequences are SGHVS and FNYEAQ. This CDR3 region has 14 residues. Losses at the gene ends were 2 bases for V and 7 bases for J; bases not matched to a gene: 5.

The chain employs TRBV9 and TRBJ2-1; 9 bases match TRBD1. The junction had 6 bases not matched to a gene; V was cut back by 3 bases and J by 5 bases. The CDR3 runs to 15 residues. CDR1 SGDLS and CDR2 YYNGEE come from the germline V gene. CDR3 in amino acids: CASSARTGEDNEQFF. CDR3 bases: TGTGCCAGCAGCGCCCGGACAGGGGAAGACAATGAGCAGTTCTTC.

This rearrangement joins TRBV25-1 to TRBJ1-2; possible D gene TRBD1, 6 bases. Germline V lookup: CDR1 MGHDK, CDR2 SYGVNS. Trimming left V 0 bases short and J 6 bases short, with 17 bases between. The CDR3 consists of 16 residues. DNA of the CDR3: TGTGCCAGCAGTGAATACCTGGGGGCGTCCGTGCATGGCTACACCTTC. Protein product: CASSEYLGASVHGYTF.

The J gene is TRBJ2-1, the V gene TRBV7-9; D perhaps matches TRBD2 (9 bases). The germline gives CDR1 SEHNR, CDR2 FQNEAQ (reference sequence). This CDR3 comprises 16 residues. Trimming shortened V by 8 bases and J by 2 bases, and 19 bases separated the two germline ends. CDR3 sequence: CASGTGVAGAYNEQFF. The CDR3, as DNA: TGTGCCAGCGGGACAGGAGTAGCGGGAGCCTACAATGAGCAGTTCTTC.

CDR3 in amino acids: CARGATPNTGELFF. DNA of the CDR3: TGCGCCAGGGGGGCCACCCCGAACACCGGGGAGCTGTTTTTT. The rearrangement uses TRBV10-2 and TRBJ2-2; a weak D match, TRBD1 (6 bases). V was clipped by 9 bases and J by 0 bases, with 11 bases between them. The germline CDR1 and CDR2 sequences are WSHSY and SAAADI. This CDR3 spans 14 amino acids.

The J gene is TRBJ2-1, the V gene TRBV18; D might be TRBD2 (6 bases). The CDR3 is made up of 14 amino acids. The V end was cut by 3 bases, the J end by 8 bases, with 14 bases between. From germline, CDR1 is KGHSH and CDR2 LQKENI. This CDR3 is CASSPSGTFHEQFF. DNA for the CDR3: TGTGCCAGCTCACCCTCCGGGACTTTCCATGAGCAGTTCTTC.

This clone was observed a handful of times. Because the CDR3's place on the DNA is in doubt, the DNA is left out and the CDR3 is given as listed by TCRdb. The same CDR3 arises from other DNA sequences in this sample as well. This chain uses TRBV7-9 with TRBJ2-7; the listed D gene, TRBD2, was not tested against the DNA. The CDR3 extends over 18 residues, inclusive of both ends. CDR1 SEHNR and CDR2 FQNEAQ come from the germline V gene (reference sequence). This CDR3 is CASSLSLRGLAGVYEQYF.

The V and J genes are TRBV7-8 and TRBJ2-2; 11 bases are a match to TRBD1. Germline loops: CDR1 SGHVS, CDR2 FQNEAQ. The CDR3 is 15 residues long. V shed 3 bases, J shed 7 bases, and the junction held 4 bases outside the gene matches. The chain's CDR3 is CASSLGQGGDGELFF. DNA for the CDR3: TGTGCCAGCAGCTTGGGACAGGGGGGTGACGGGGAGCTGTTTTTT.

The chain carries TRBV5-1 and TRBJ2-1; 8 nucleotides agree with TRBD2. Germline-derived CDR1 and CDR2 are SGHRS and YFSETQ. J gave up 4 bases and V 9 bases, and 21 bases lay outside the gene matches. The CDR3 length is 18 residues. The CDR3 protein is CATATIAGSDMRYNEQFF. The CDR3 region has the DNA TGCGCCACCGCAACAATAGCGGGATCCGATATGAGGTACAATGAGCAGTTCTTC.

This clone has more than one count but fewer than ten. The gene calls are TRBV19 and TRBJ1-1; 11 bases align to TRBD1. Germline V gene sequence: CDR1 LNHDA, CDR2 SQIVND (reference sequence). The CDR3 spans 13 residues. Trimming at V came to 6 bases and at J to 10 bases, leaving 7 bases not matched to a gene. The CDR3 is CASRTDRGRGAFF. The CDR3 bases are TGTGCCAGTAGGACGGACAGGGGGCGCGGAGCTTTCTTT.

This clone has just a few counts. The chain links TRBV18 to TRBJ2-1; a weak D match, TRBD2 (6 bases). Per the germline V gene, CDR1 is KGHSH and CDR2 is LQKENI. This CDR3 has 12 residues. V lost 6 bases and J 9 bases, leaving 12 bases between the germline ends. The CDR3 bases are TGTGCCAGCTCCCCCCCCGGGAGTGAGCAGTTCTTC. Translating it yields CASSPPGSEQFF.

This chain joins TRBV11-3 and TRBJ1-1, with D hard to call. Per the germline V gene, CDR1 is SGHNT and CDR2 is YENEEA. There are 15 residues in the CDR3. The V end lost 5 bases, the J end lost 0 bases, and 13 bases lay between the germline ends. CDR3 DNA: TGTGCCAGCAGCCCACAGACAATTATGAACACTGAAGCTTTCTTT. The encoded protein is CASSPQTIMNTEAFF.

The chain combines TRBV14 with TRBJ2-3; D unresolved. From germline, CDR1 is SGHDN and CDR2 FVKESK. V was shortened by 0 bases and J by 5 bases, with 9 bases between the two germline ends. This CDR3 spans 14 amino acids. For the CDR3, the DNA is TGTGCCAGCAGCCAAGATTTGGGCGTAGATACGCAGTATTTT. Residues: CASSQDLGVDTQYF.

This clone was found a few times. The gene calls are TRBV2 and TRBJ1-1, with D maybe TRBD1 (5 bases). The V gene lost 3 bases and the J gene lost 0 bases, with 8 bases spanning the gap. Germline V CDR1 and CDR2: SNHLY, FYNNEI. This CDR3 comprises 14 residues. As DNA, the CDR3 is TGTGCCAGCAGTGAGGACACCTTGAACACTGAAGCTTTCTTT. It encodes CASSEDTLNTEAFF.

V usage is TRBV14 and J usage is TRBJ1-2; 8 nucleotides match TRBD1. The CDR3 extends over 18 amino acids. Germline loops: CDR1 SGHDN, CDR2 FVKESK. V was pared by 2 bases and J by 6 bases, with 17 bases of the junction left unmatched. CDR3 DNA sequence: TGTGCCAGCAGCCAACGAACCTCTACAGGACAGGGCCGGGATGGCTACACCTTC. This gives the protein CASSQRTSTGQGRDGYTF.

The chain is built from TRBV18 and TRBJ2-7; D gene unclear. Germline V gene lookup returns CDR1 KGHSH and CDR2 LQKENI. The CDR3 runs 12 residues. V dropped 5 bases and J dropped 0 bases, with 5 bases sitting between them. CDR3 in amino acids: CASSSDSYEQYV. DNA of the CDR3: TGTGCCAGCTCATCGGACTCCTACGAGCAGTACGTC.

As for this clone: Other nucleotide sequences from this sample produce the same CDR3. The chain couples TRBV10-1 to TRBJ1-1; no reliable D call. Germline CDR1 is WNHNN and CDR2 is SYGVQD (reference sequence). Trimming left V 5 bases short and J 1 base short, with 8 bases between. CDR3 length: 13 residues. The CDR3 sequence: CASSPGPNTEAFF. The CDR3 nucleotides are TGCGCCAGCAGTCCGGGTCCGAACACTGAAGCTTTCTTT.

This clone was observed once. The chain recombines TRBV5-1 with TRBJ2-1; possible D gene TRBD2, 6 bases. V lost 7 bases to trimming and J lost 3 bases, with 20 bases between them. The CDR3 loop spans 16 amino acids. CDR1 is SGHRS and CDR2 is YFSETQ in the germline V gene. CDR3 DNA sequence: TGCGCCAGCGGCCTAGCGAAAAACCATGACTACAATGAGCAGTTCTTC. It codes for CASGLAKNHDYNEQFF.

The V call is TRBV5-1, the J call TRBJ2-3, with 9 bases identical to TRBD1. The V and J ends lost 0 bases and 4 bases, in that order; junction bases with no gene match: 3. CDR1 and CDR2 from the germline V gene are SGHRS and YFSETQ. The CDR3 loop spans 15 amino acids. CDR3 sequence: CASSLDRGRSDTQYF. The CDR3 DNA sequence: TGCGCCAGCAGCTTGGACAGGGGGCGGTCAGATACGCAGTATTTT.

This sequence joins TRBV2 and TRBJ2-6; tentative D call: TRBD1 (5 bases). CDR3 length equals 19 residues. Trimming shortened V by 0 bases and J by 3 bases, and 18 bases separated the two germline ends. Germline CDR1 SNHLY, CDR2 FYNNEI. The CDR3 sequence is CASSEAPGAVEDGANVLTF. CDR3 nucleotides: TGTGCCAGCAGTGAAGCGCCTGGGGCGGTAGAGGATGGGGCCAACGTCCTGACTTTC.

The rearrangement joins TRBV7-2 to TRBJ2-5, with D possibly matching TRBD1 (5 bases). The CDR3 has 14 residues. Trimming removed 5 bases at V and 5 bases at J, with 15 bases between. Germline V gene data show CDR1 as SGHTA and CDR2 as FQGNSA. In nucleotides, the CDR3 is TGTGCCAGCAGCGTCAGGGTAGTATCGGAGACCCAGTACTTC. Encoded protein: CASSVRVVSETQYF.